These T cell receptor beta chains were read from a single sample in a study of blood T cell repertoires in COVID-19. The assay was immunoSEQ multiplex PCR, and TCRdb's table has in-frame clones only and misses some. The table shows approximately 67,000 clones, with around 93% occurring only once. Input material: peripheral blood. Receptors were obtained from a woman aged 55-70 years with active COVID-19. Each CDR3 is given with its conserved first and last residue. D genes are given only for firm matches. The size field is filled for only some rows; it gives once, few, many or a size class.

v_gene	j_gene	d_gene	abundance	CDR3aa	CDR3nt
TRBV27	TRBJ2-1	TRBD2	NA	CASSRRLAGAPYNEQFF	TGTGCCAGCAGTCGGCGACTAGCGGGAGCTCCATACAATGAGCAGTTCTTC
TRBV12-3/TRBV12-4	TRBJ1-2	NA	NA	CASSRQLYGYTF	TGTGCCAGCAGCCGACAGCTCTATGGCTACACCTTC
TRBV6-5	TRBJ1-5	TRBD1	few	CASRRGQGIHQPQHF	TGTGCCAGCAGACGAGGACAGGGGATACATCAGCCCCAGCATTTT
TRBV5-1	TRBJ2-1	TRBD2	NA	CASSSQPSGRLVGEQFF	TGCGCCAGCAGTTCCCAGCCTAGCGGGAGATTAGTCGGTGAGCAGTTCTTC
TRBV28	TRBJ2-4	TRBD1	NA	CASSTPTQGAINIQYF	TGTGCCAGCAGTACGCCAACACAGGGGGCCATAAACATTCAGTACTTC
TRBV10-3	TRBJ2-2	NA	NA	CAISGHEAGELFF	TGTGCCATCAGTGGGCACGAGGCCGGGGAGCTGTTTTTT
TRBV28	TRBJ2-3	NA	NA	CASSLGGKSTDTQYF	TGTGCCAGCAGTTTAGGTGGCAAAAGCACAGATACGCAGTATTTT
TRBV9	TRBJ1-1	NA	few	CASSVGLTAPEAFF	TGTGCCAGCAGCGTAGGGTTGACAGCCCCTGAAGCTTTCTTT
TRBV2	TRBJ1-1	TRBD1	NA	CASSVQGAANTEAFF	TGTGCCAGCAGTGTACAGGGGGCCGCGAACACTGAAGCTTTCTTT
TRBV11-2	TRBJ2-1	NA	NA	CASSSDGISYNEQFF	TGTGCCAGCAGCTCGGACGGGATCTCCTACAATGAGCAGTTCTTC
TRBV18	TRBJ1-3	TRBD1	NA	CASSTLIPGQGSGNTIYF	TGTGCCAGCTCGACACTAATTCCGGGACAGGGATCTGGAAACACCATATATTTT
TRBV6-5	TRBJ1-1	TRBD1	NA	CASRPGTGGATEAFF	TGTGCCAGCCGTCCCGGGACAGGGGGCGCGACTGAAGCTTTCTTT
TRBV5-1	TRBJ2-1	TRBD2	NA	CASSFLAGPNNEQFF	TGCGCCAGCAGCTTTCTAGCGGGACCAAACAATGAGCAGTTCTTC
TRBV19	TRBJ1-2	TRBD1	NA	CASLRPGTAYGYTF	TGTGCCAGTCTTCGACCCGGGACAGCCTATGGCTACACCTTC
TRBV5-1	TRBJ1-1	TRBD1	NA	CASSRTGQGNTEAFF	TGCGCCAGCAGCCGAACCGGACAGGGGAACACTGAAGCTTTCTTT
TRBV28	TRBJ2-5	TRBD2	NA	CAVHFGGKGRQETQYF	TGTGCGGTACACTTCGGGGGGAAGGGGAGACAAGAGACCCAGTACTTC